The 20 T cell receptor beta chains reported below all come from one sample, sequenced in a study of cytomegalovirus exposure and HLA in healthy donors. The PCR was carried out with 60 Vbeta primers and 13 Jbeta primers. Sequencing was performed with immunoSEQ multiplex PCR; in TCRdb, only in-frame clones are kept and a portion is missing. The data contain about 200,000 clones, around 77% of them singletons. The specimen sequenced was PBMCs. These receptor sequences come from a woman aged 30 to 39 in good health and CMV-seronegative.

This rearrangement joins TRBV5-6 to TRBJ2-5, with 7 bases that match TRBD1. The DNA matches TRBJ2-7 better at its end, which makes the J call doubtful. The CDR3 sequence is 16 residues long. In germline, CDR1 is SGHDT, CDR2 YYEEEE. This CDR3 reads CASSPGLDRSAHEQYF. CDR3 sequence (DNA): TGTGCCAGCAGCCCGGGGCTGGACAGGTCGGCCCACGAGCAGTACTTC.

The chain carries TRBV2 and TRBJ2-7; D remains unclear. This CDR3 spans 11 amino acids. Trimming stripped 5 bases from V and 5 bases from J, with 7 bases between. Germline CDR1 SNHLY, CDR2 FYNNEI. The DNA of the CDR3 is TGTGCCAGCAGTCCCCAGAACGAGCAGTACTTC. Amino acids: CASSPQNEQYF.

The chain links TRBV5-6 to TRBJ2-3, with 7 bases aligning to TRBD2. CDR1 is SGHDT, CDR2 YYEEEE, per germline. The CDR3 is 14 residues long. The J segment lost 4 bases and the V segment lost 5 bases, leaving 7 bases of the junction unmatched. CDR3: CASRVGGGADTQYF. The CDR3 bases are TGTGCCAGCAGAGTAGGTGGGGGGGCAGATACGCAGTATTTT.

In its sample, this clone was seen a few times. The DNA of the CDR3 is TGTGCCAGCAGCTTGGCCGCTTTTCGGGGTAGTCAGCCCCAGCATTTT. Residues: CASSLAAFRGSQPQHF. The rearrangement links TRBV5-6 to TRBJ1-5; D remains unclear. Germline V gene lookup returns CDR1 SGHDT and CDR2 YYEEEE. The germline V and J ends were trimmed by 0 bases and 6 bases, with 16 bases remaining between them. The CDR3 sequence is 16 residues long.

The gene calls are TRBV28 and TRBJ2-7; TRBD1 matches 7 bases. This CDR3 contains 17 residues. With 4 bases clipped from V and 0 bases from J, the junction kept 12 bases outside the gene matches. Germline V lookup: CDR1 MDHEN, CDR2 SYDVKM. The CDR3: CASSSRTGRRSSYEQYF. The CDR3 nucleotides read TGTGCCAGCAGTTCTCGGACAGGTCGTAGGAGCTCCTACGAGCAGTACTTC.

The V and J genes are TRBV4-2 and TRBJ1-4; TRBD1 matches at 8 bases. V was clipped by 2 bases and J by 7 bases; unmatched bases: 9. The CDR3 spans 16 residues. Germline lookup yields CDR1 LGHNA and CDR2 YNFKEQ. CDR3 DNA: TGTGCCAGCAGCCAACCCTCGACAGGGGAAGGTGAAAAACTGTTTTTT. Encoded protein: CASSQPSTGEGEKLFF.

The chain has TRBV5-1 and TRBJ2-2, with 10 bases identical to TRBD2. CDR3 length: 15 amino acids. V shed 7 bases, J shed 5 bases, and the junction held 8 bases outside the gene matches. CDR1 is SGHRS, CDR2 YFSETQ, per germline. The CDR3 region is CASFTGTSATGELFF. The CDR3, as DNA: TGCGCCAGCTTCACCGGGACTAGCGCAACCGGGGAGCTGTTTTTT.

The rearrangement joins TRBV28 to TRBJ1-3, with 7 bases identical to TRBD1. The junction had 5 bases not matched to a gene; V was cut back by 5 bases and J by 4 bases. Germline assignment: CDR1 MDHEN and CDR2 SYDVKM. This CDR3 has 14 amino acids. In DNA, the CDR3 is TGTGCCAGCAGTAGGACAGGAAGGGGAAACACCATATATTTT. Residues: CASSRTGRGNTIYF.

The rearrangement joins TRBV11-3 to TRBJ2-5; 10 bases line up with TRBD2. CDR1 and CDR2 (germline): SGHNT, YENEEA. The J segment lost 7 bases and the V segment lost 6 bases, leaving 23 bases of the junction unmatched. There are 19 residues in the CDR3. In DNA, the CDR3 is TGTGCCAGCAGGCCGAGATCACAGCGGGAGGGCCAGAGTCTCGGGACCCAGTACTTC. It specifies CASRPRSQREGQSLGTQYF.

V and J are TRBV11-2 and TRBJ1-1, with D possibly TRBD1 on 6 matching bases. CDR1 SGHAT and CDR2 FQNNGV come from the germline V gene. The CDR3 has 15 residues. Trimming left V 4 bases short and J 0 bases short, with 12 bases between. CDR3 nucleotide sequence: TGTGCCAGCAGCTCACGGACAGCCTTGAACACTGAAGCTTTCTTT. This translates into CASSSRTALNTEAFF.

This clone was counted a few times. This rearrangement joins TRBV13 to TRBJ2-1; 11 bases align to TRBD2. V lost 5 bases to trimming and J lost 9 bases; unmatched junction nucleotides: 9. Germline CDR1 PRHDT, CDR2 FYEKMQ (reference sequence). This CDR3 spans 15 amino acids. In nucleotides, the CDR3 is TGTGCCAGCAGCCCTTCTATAGCGGGGGGGACTGAGCAGTTCTTC. Encoded protein: CASSPSIAGGTEQFF.

This chain connects TRBV5-1 to TRBJ1-6; no firm D call. Germline values: CDR1 SGHRS, CDR2 YFSETQ. V was pared by 7 bases and J by 0 bases, with 8 bases between. The CDR3 consists of 14 residues. The CDR3 DNA is TGCGCCAGCGGGCGAAGCTCCTATAATTCACCCCTCCACTTT. This gives the protein CASGRSSYNSPLHF.

This chain uses TRBV29-1 with TRBJ2-1; D is perhaps TRBD2 (6 bases). The CDR3 has 15 amino acids. Trimming stripped 3 bases from V and 8 bases from J, with 20 bases between. The germline V gene encodes CDR1 SQVTM and CDR2 ANQGSEA. As DNA, the CDR3 is TGCAGCGTTGATCCCCATGGTAGCGGTAGGGATGAGCAGTTCTTC. The encoded protein is CSVDPHGSGRDEQFF.

V is TRBV18 and J is TRBJ2-1, with D unclear. V was cut by 3 bases and J by 7 bases, with 16 bases left in between. The germline gives CDR1 KGHSH, CDR2 LQKENI. CDR3 size: 15 residues. As DNA, the CDR3 is TGTGCCAGCTCACCCCGGGTGCAGAGTTTTAATGAGCAGTTCTTC. Translating gives CASSPRVQSFNEQFF.

V gene TRBV29-1 combines with J gene TRBJ1-1, with D possibly TRBD1 on 5 matching bases. The CDR3 loop spans 14 amino acids. Trimming removed 4 bases at V and 3 bases at J, with 15 bases between. CDR1 and CDR2 from the germline V gene are SQVTM and ANQGSEA. Here the CDR3 DNA reads TGCAGCGTTGTTGGGGGGATATGGGACACTGAAGCTTTCTTT. Its translation is CSVVGGIWDTEAFF.

This clone was observed a few times. The chain is built from TRBV6-1 and TRBJ1-5; a possible D gene is TRBD1 (6 bases). Trimming stripped 6 bases from V and 9 bases from J, with 18 bases between. Germline V lookup: CDR1 MNHNS, CDR2 SASEGT. The CDR3 length is 14 residues. CDR3 loop: CASRQGIQGLPQHF. The CDR3 nucleotides read TGTGCCAGCAGGCAGGGGATCCAAGGCTTGCCCCAGCATTTT.

The chain uses TRBV21-1 and TRBJ1-5; the D call TRBD1 from the table was never checked on the DNA. TRBV21-1 is flagged as a pseudogene. This CDR3 is built from 17 residues. This CDR3 reads CASSKGGIGGSNQPQHF. The CDR3 bases are TGTGCCAGCAGCAAAGGAGGGATAGGGGGCTCCAATCAGCCCCAGCATTTT.

A word on this clone: A junction boundary mismatches the germline segment, possibly from a read error. The V and J genes are TRBV5-1 and TRBJ1-1, with 8 bases that match TRBD1. The CDR3 has 16 residues. Germline lookup yields CDR1 SGHRS and CDR2 YFSETQ. The CDR3 loop reads CVSSFLPGGEGTEAFF. The CDR3 DNA follows: TGCGTCAGCAGCTTTCTTCCAGGGGGCGAGGGAACTGAAGCTTTCTTT.

The rearrangement uses TRBV7-6 and TRBJ1-2; tentatively, D is TRBD1 (5 bases). Germline-derived CDR1 and CDR2 are SGHVS and FNYEAQ. V was cut by 1 base and J by 6 bases, with 15 bases left in between. This CDR3 has 15 residues. CDR3 in amino acids: CASSLEAGNLNGYTF. The CDR3 DNA follows: TGTGCCAGCAGCTTAGAGGCAGGGAATCTCAATGGCTACACCTTC.

In DNA form, the CDR3 reads TGTGCCAGCAGCGTAGGTCCGGGACAGGGGAACACCATATATTTT. It codes for CASSVGPGQGNTIYF. The gene calls are TRBV9 and TRBJ1-3; 10 bases are shared with TRBD1. Germline V gene sequence: CDR1 SGDLS, CDR2 YYNGEE. V was clipped by 0 bases and J by 7 bases; unmatched bases: 4. The CDR3 is made up of 15 amino acids.